This T cell receptor (beta chain) is drawn from a study of T cell changes during pregnancy in multiple sclerosis. Generated by immunoSEQ multiplex PCR, the TCRdb table keeps only in-frame clones and is missing some. The table shows about 40,000 clones, with approximately 89% occurring only once. The source is a female donor in good health, enrolled as a control in a pregnancy study. This specimen consisted of peripheral blood, obtained in the first trimester of pregnancy.

Written as DNA, the CDR3 is TGTGCCAGCAGCTTAGTGGCGGGTAATAATTCACCCCTCCACTTT. Protein: CASSLVAGNNSPLHF. The chain recombines TRBV7-6 with TRBJ1-6; D unresolved. The CDR3 sequence is 15 residues long. From germline, CDR1 is SGHVS and CDR2 FNYEAQ. Trimming removed 1 base at V and 5 bases at J, with 9 bases between.